These 20 T cell receptor beta chains came from one sample sequenced in a study of long-term antiretroviral therapy in people with HIV. Samples were assayed with immunoSEQ v3.0 at survey level. This table comes from immunoSEQ multiplex PCR, and its TCRdb copy is limited to in-frame clones, with some not included. The sample holds some 25,000 clones, 84% seen once. The source was unsorted PBMCs, collected 3 years after starting antiretroviral therapy. The source of these receptors is a man between 50 and 59 years old with HIV.

V usage is TRBV7-2 and J usage is TRBJ2-7; 7 nucleotides line up with TRBD1. From germline, CDR1 is SGHTA and CDR2 FQGNSA. This CDR3 contains 14 residues. The V segment lost 6 bases and the J segment 2 bases; nucleotides outside the gene matches: 7. CDR3 sequence reads: CASRRDRFPYEQYF. DNA of the CDR3: TGTGCCAGCAGACGGGACAGATTCCCCTACGAGCAGTACTTC.

The V gene is TRBV6-1, the J gene TRBJ1-2; D unclear. The V end was cut by 3 bases, the J end by 8 bases, with 10 bases between. The CDR3 has 12 residues. CDR1 is MNHNS and CDR2 is SASEGT in the germline V gene. The CDR3 loop reads CASSELPRGYTF. CDR3 DNA: TGTGCCAGCAGTGAGCTGCCTAGAGGCTACACCTTC.

The chain uses TRBV18 and TRBJ2-5; D ambiguous. Germline-derived CDR1 and CDR2 are KGHSH and LQKENI. The V gene lost 0 bases and the J gene lost 5 bases, with 4 bases spanning the gap. The CDR3 covers 12 residues. The CDR3 here is CASSPPMETQYF. CDR3 sequence (DNA): TGTGCCAGCTCACCACCTATGGAGACCCAGTACTTC.

The J gene is TRBJ2-6, the V gene TRBV29-1; D uncertain. V lost 4 bases and J 0 bases, leaving 10 bases between the germline ends. From germline, CDR1 is SQVTM and CDR2 ANQGSEA. The CDR3 is 15 residues long. The CDR3 DNA is TGCAGCGTTGCGGGTGGTGGCTCTGGGGCCAACGTCCTGACTTTC. This sequence encodes CSVAGGGSGANVLTF.

This clone was recorded a few times. The rearrangement uses TRBV7-9 and TRBJ1-2; D gene unclear. The CDR3 covers 16 residues. CDR1 is SEHNR, CDR2 FQNEAQ, per germline (reference sequence). V was shortened by 3 bases and J by 1 base, with 15 bases between the two germline ends. CDR3 loop: CASSFSPLKVNYGYTF. DNA of the CDR3: TGTGCCAGCAGCTTTTCGCCACTCAAGGTTAACTATGGCTACACCTTC.

The chain carries TRBV23-1 and TRBJ1-6; D unresolved. TRBV23-1 is an open reading frame whose function is uncertain. The V gene lost 5 bases and the J gene lost 8 bases, with 7 bases spanning the gap. CDR3 length: 12 residues. In DNA, the CDR3 is TGCGCCAGCAGTATTTCGTATTCACCCCTCCACTTT. Encoded protein: CASSISYSPLHF.

This chain links TRBV28 with TRBJ2-7; D not resolved. This CDR3 is 11 amino acids long. The V and J ends lost 6 bases and 2 bases respectively, with 5 bases between them. Germline CDR1 MDHEN, CDR2 SYDVKM. CDR3 loop: CASRRTYEQYF. CDR3 coding DNA: TGTGCCAGCAGACGGACCTACGAGCAGTACTTC.

The chain carries TRBV7-9 and TRBJ2-7; TRBD2 matches at 7 bases. After removal of 5 bases from V and 7 bases from J, the junction contained 5 bases not matched to a gene. The CDR3 loop spans 12 amino acids. Per the germline V gene, CDR1 is SEHNR and CDR2 is FQNEAQ (reference sequence). The CDR3 DNA sequence: TGTGCCAGCAGCCAGGGAGGGCGTGAGCAGTACTTC. Encoded protein: CASSQGGREQYF.

This chain joins TRBV4-3 and TRBJ2-7; tentative D call: TRBD2 (5 bases). Germline V lookup: CDR1 LGHNA, CDR2 YSLEER. CDR3 length: 14 residues. Trimming took off 0 bases at V and 5 bases at J, with 11 bases between the two ends. The CDR3 sequence is CASSQDRGTNEQYF. CDR3 nucleotide sequence: TGCGCCAGCAGCCAAGATCGGGGAACAAACGAGCAGTACTTC.

The chain joins TRBV7-3 to TRBJ1-1, with unresolved D. Germline CDR1 SGHTA, CDR2 FQGTGA. There are 15 residues in the CDR3. With 0 bases removed from V and 3 bases from J, the gap between germline ends came to 11 bases. The CDR3 here is CASSLTGDSYTEAFF. CDR3 nucleotides: TGTGCCAGCAGCTTAACCGGGGATTCATACACTGAAGCTTTCTTT.

This chain connects TRBV28 to TRBJ2-7; unclear D gene. The V end lost 5 bases, the J end lost 3 bases, and 14 bases lay between the germline ends. The germline gives CDR1 MDHEN, CDR2 SYDVKM. CDR3 length: 14 residues. CDR3 loop: CASSPTATYYEQYF. The CDR3, as DNA: TGTGCCAGCAGTCCCACGGCCACGTACTACGAGCAGTACTTC.

The chain has TRBV7-2 and TRBJ2-7, with 8 bases fitting TRBD1. CDR1 is SGHTA and CDR2 is FQGNSA in the germline V gene. V was clipped by 5 bases and J by 3 bases; unmatched bases: 6. The length of the CDR3 is 14 residues. Here the CDR3 DNA reads TGTGCCAGCAGCAAGACAGGGGATAACTACGAGCAGTACTTC. Translation: CASSKTGDNYEQYF.

The CDR3 region is CASSLEVNYGYTF. The CDR3, as DNA: TGTGCCAGCAGCTTAGAGGTGAACTATGGCTACACCTTC. The V and J genes are TRBV7-9 and TRBJ1-2; D uncertain. Per germline, CDR1 SEHNR and CDR2 FQNEAQ (reference sequence). V was shortened by 1 base and J by 2 bases, with 5 bases between the two germline ends. This CDR3 spans 13 amino acids.

The rearrangement links TRBV7-8 to TRBJ2-1, with 11 bases aligning to TRBD1. The germline gives CDR1 SGHVS, CDR2 FQNEAQ. The CDR3 consists of 15 residues. Germline trimming cut 5 bases from V and 7 bases from J; bases unmatched to any gene: 7. DNA for the CDR3: TGTGCCAGCAGCCCCCGGGACAGGGGGGTGAATGAGCAGTTCTTC. This translates into CASSPRDRGVNEQFF.

The CDR3 region is CASSPMSAGAYGYTF. The DNA of the CDR3 is TGTGCCAGCTCACCAATGTCGGCAGGGGCATATGGCTACACCTTC. This chain links TRBV18 with TRBJ1-2; perhaps TRBD1 as D (6 bases). Germline V lookup: CDR1 KGHSH, CDR2 LQKENI. The CDR3 is 15 residues long. Trimming took 2 bases from V and 5 from J, leaving 15 bases between them.

V gene TRBV11-2 combines with J gene TRBJ2-7, with D perhaps matching TRBD1 (5 bases). V lost 5 bases and J 5 bases, leaving 13 bases between the germline ends. Germline CDR1 and CDR2: SGHAT and FQNNGV. The CDR3 consists of 13 residues. Here the CDR3 DNA reads TGTGCCAGCAGCCCGCGTGGGGCCCACGAGCAGTACTTC. It is translated as CASSPRGAHEQYF.

The chain carries TRBV5-6 and TRBJ2-3, with a possible D match to TRBD2 (5 bases). The germline gives CDR1 SGHDT, CDR2 YYEEEE. This CDR3 contains 15 residues. V lost 0 bases, J lost 2 bases, and 10 bases lay in between. The CDR3: CASSLERSYTDTQYF. The DNA for the CDR3 is TGTGCCAGCAGCTTGGAGCGGTCCTACACAGATACGCAGTATTTT. The full variable domain, its missing parts supplied by reference TRBV5-6 and TRBJ2-3, is DAGVTQSPTHLIKTRGQQVTLRCSPKSGHDTVSWYQQALGQGPQFIFQYYEEEERQRGNFPDRFSGHQFPNYSSELNVNALLLGDSALYLCASSLERSYTDTQYFGPGTRLTVL.

This clone occurred once. This chain connects TRBV19 to TRBJ2-6; no clear D gene. Germline CDR1 reads LNHDA; CDR2 reads SQIVND (reference sequence). The CDR3 length is 17 residues. Trimming took off 0 bases at V and 4 bases at J, with 13 bases between the two ends. The CDR3 region is CASSIDVAVAGANVLTF. In DNA, the CDR3 is TGTGCCAGTAGTATAGATGTTGCGGTTGCCGGGGCCAACGTCCTGACTTTC.

The V gene is TRBV25-1, the J gene TRBJ1-1, with D unclear. This CDR3 spans 13 amino acids. In germline, CDR1 is MGHDK, CDR2 SYGVNS. V was clipped by 1 base and J by 5 bases, with 8 bases between them. The CDR3 reads CASSESEETEAFF. CDR3 in DNA: TGTGCCAGCAGTGAATCGGAGGAAACTGAAGCTTTCTTT.

This chain links TRBV5-1 with TRBJ2-5, with D unclear. This CDR3 has 15 residues. The V and J ends lost 2 bases and 5 bases respectively, with 16 bases between them. The germline CDR1 and CDR2 sequences are SGHRS and YFSETQ. The CDR3 loop is CASSFTQRVGETQYF. The CDR3 nucleotides are TGCGCCAGCAGCTTTACGCAAAGGGTAGGGGAGACCCAGTACTTC.